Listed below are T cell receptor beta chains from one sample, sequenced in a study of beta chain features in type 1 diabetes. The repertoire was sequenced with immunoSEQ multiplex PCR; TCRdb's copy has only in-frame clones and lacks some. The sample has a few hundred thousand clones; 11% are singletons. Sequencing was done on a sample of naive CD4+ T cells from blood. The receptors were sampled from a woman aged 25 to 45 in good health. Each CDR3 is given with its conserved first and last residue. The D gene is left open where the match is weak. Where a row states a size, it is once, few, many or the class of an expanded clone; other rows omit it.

CASSSLVGSAGLSYEQYF TGTGCCAGCAGCTCCCTAGTAGGATCAGCGGGACTCTCCTACGAGCAGTACTTC - TRBD2 18 TRBJ2-7 TRBV28
CAWSGGSLSQYF TGTGCCTGGAGTGGCGGGAGTCTCTCGCAGTATTTT few TRBD2 12 TRBJ2-3 TRBV30
CASSAQGGQPQHF TGTGCCAGCAGCGCCCAGGGAGGTCAGCCCCAGCATTTT few - 13 TRBJ1-5 TRBV7-6
CASGLAGLETQYF TGTGCCAGCGGACTAGCGGGCCTAGAGACCCAGTACTTC few TRBD2 13 TRBJ2-5 TRBV2
CASSFRTTSYEQYF TGTGCCAGCAGCTTTCGGACAACCTCCTACGAGCAGTACTTC few - 14 TRBJ2-7 TRBV7-2
CASSPISSSTDTQYF TGTGCCAGCAGCCCAATTTCCTCGAGTACAGATACGCAGTATTTT - - 15 TRBJ2-3 TRBV7-9
CASSLAGRNYGYTF TGTGCCAGTAGCTTGGCAGGTCGCAACTATGGCTACACCTTC few - 14 TRBJ1-2 TRBV19
CSVAQRLALHNEQFF TGCAGCGTTGCCCAAAGACTAGCGCTCCACAATGAGCAGTTCTTC - TRBD2 15 TRBJ2-1 TRBV29-1
CASRPPSGGHSYEQYF TGTGCCAGCAGGCCTCCCTCCGGGGGTCACTCCTACGAGCAGTACTTC few - 16 TRBJ2-7 TRBV28
CASSYRLSSGANVLTF TGTGCCAGCAGCTACCGTTTAAGCTCTGGGGCCAACGTCCTGACTTTC few - 16 TRBJ2-6 TRBV27
CASSLAGSGTYNEQFF TGCGCCAGCAGCTTGGCCGGTAGCGGGACCTACAATGAGCAGTTCTTC - TRBD2 16 TRBJ2-1 TRBV5-1
CASSKEGRSNQPQHF TGTGCCAGCAGTAAGGAGGGAAGGAGCAATCAGCCCCAGCATTTT - - 15 TRBJ1-5 TRBV27
CASSLARPGSSYEQYF TGTGCCAGCAGCTTAGCACGGCCCGGGTCATCCTACGAGCAGTACTTC - - 16 TRBJ2-7 TRBV7-2
CASSLGLAGSYEQYF TGCGCCAGCAGCTTGGGGCTAGCGGGATCCTACGAGCAGTACTTC few TRBD2 15 TRBJ2-7 TRBV5-1
CASSLLVTSGETQYF TGTGCCAGCAGTTTATTAGTCACTTCGGGAGAGACCCAGTACTTC few - 15 TRBJ2-5 TRBV28
CASSYRTSGSGQDYEQYF TGTGCCAGCAGCTACAGGACTAGCGGGAGTGGTCAGGACTACGAGCAGTACTTC - TRBD2 18 TRBJ2-7 TRBV7-6
CSDAPGGETQYF TGCAGCGATGCCCCCGGGGGGGAGACCCAGTACTTC - TRBD2 12 TRBJ2-5 TRBV29-1
CAWRGPGVYYGYTF TGTGCCTGGAGAGGTCCGGGGGTTTACTATGGCTACACCTTC - - 14 TRBJ1-2 TRBV30
CASSKTGRDTEAFF TGTGCCAGCAGCAAGACAGGGCGGGACACTGAAGCTTTCTTT - TRBD1 14 TRBJ1-1 TRBV7-3
CASSSRFGTSGSQDTQYF TGTGCCAGCAGCTCACGTTTTGGGACTAGCGGGTCTCAGGATACGCAGTATTTT few TRBD2 18 TRBJ2-3 TRBV7-2
CASGDTSRSNQPQHF TGTGCCAGTGGGGACACTTCCCGTAGCAATCAGCCCCAGCATTTT few - 15 TRBJ1-5 TRBV19
CASSSSGQGETQYF TGTGCCAGCAGCTCATCAGGACAGGGAGAGACCCAGTACTTC few TRBD1 14 TRBJ2-5 TRBV5-6
CAWSSGQGYQETQYF TGTGCCTGGAGTTCGGGACAGGGATACCAAGAGACCCAGTACTTC - TRBD1 15 TRBJ2-5 TRBV30
CASSPVNSQETQYF TGTGCCAGCTCACCAGTGAACAGCCAAGAGACCCAGTACTTC few - 14 TRBJ2-5 TRBV18
CASSLEPQETQYF TGTGCCAGCAGCCTTGAGCCCCAAGAGACCCAGTACTTC few - 13 TRBJ2-5 TRBV11-2
CASSLSVQVYGYTF TGTGCCAGCAGTTTATCGGTCCAGGTCTATGGCTACACCTTC few - 14 TRBJ1-2 TRBV28
CASSQGVTSGSYEQYF TGCGCCAGCAGCCAAGGGGTGACTAGCGGGTCCTACGAGCAGTACTTC few TRBD2 16 TRBJ2-7 TRBV4-3
CASSVAPGGDQPQHF TGTGCCAGCAGCGTAGCTCCGGGCGGGGATCAGCCCCAGCATTTT few - 15 TRBJ1-5 TRBV9
CASSQDSRGGIEDTIYF TGTGCCAGCAGCCAAGATTCTAGAGGGGGAATAGAGGACACCATATATTTT - - 17 TRBJ1-3 TRBV4-2
CASSPDSFYEQYF TGTGCCAGCAGCCCGGACAGCTTCTACGAGCAGTACTTC few - 13 TRBJ2-7 TRBV28
CASSIGTGGGQYF TGTGCCAGTAGTATTGGGACAGGAGGTGGGCAGTACTTC once TRBD1 13 TRBJ2-7 TRBV19
CASSPTGDTEAFF TGTGCCAGCTCACCAACAGGGGACACTGAAGCTTTCTTT few TRBD1 13 TRBJ1-1 TRBV18
CASSLATGDEQYF TGCGCCAGCAGCTTGGCTACAGGGGACGAGCAGTACTTC - TRBD1 13 TRBJ2-7 TRBV5-1
CASSQDRGGEGREQFF TGTGCCAGCAGCCAAGATCGGGGAGGGGAGGGCAGGGAGCAGTTCTTC few TRBD2 16 TRBJ2-1 TRBV4-2
CASSLVAGGNTDTQYF TGTGCCAGCAGTTTAGTAGCGGGGGGCAACACAGATACGCAGTATTTT - TRBD2 16 TRBJ2-3 TRBV27
CASSTDRGVAFF TGTGCCAGCAGCACAGACAGGGGAGTAGCTTTCTTT - TRBD1 12 TRBJ1-1 TRBV11-1
CASSQEASQDQPQHF TGCGCCAGCAGCCAAGAGGCGTCTCAGGATCAGCCCCAGCATTTT few - 15 TRBJ1-5 TRBV4-3
CASRPDREFNQPQHF TGTGCCAGCAGGCCAGACAGGGAATTCAATCAGCCCCAGCATTTT - TRBD1 15 TRBJ1-5 TRBV6-5
CASSWGQGNEQYF TGCGCCAGCAGCTGGGGACAGGGGAACGAGCAGTACTTC - TRBD1 13 TRBJ2-7 TRBV5-1
CSVALAGLEKLFF TGCAGCGTTGCATTGGCGGGTTTGGAAAAACTGTTTTTT - - 13 TRBJ1-4 TRBV29-1
CASSYSAGGQVTQYF TGTGCCAGCAGTTACTCCGCGGGAGGGCAAGTCACGCAGTATTTT - TRBD2 15 TRBJ2-3 TRBV6-6